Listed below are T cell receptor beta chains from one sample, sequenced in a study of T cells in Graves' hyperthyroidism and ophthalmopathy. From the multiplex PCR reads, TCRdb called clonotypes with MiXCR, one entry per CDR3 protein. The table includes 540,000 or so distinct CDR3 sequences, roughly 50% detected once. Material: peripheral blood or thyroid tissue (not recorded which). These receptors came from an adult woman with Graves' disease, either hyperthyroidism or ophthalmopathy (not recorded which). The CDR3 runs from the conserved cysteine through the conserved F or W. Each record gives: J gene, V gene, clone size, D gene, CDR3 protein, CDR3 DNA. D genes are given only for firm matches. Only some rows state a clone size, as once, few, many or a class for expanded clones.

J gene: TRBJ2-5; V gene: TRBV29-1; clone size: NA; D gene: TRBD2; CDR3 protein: CSALRGGVETQYF; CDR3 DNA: TGCAGCGCCCTCCGCGGGGGGGTAGAGACCCAGTACTTC
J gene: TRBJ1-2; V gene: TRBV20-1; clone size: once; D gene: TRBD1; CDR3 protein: CSARGVGDRYGYTF; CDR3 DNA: TGCAGTGCCAGGGGGGTAGGGGATCGGTATGGCTACACCTTC
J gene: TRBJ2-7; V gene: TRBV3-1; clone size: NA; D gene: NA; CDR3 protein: CASKDSSSSYEQYF; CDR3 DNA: TGTGCCAGCAAAGACTCCTCGAGCTCCTACGAGCAGTACTTC
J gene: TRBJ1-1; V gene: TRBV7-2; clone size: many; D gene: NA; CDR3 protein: CASSLVWDTEAFF; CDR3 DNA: TGTGCCAGCAGCTTAGTCTGGGACACTGAAGCTTTCTTT
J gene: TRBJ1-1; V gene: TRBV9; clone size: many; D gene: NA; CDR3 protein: CASSSLNSRASLPEAFF; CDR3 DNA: TGTGCCAGCAGCTCCCTTAATAGCAGGGCATCCCTACCTGAAGCTTTCTTT
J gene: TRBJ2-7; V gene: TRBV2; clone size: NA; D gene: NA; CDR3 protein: CASSVSQLAYEQYF; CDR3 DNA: TGTGCCAGCAGTGTTAGTCAGCTAGCCTACGAGCAGTACTTC
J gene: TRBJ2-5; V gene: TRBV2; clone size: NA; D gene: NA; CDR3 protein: CASKIGSTQYF; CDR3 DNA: TGTGCCAGCAAGATCGGGAGCACCCAGTACTTC
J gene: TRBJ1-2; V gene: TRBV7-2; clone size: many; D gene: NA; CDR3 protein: CASSLGGRGYGYTF; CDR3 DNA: TGTGCCAGCAGCTTAGGGGGACGAGGCTATGGCTACACCTTC
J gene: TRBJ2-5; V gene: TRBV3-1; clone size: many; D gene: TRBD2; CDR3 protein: CASSQIAGRETQYF; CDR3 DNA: TGTGCCAGCAGCCAAATAGCGGGACGAGAGACCCAGTACTTC
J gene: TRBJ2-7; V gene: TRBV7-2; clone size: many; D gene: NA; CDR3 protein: CASSAWRRVLNF; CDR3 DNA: TGTGCCAGCAGCGCTTGGCGTAGGGTCTTGAACTTC
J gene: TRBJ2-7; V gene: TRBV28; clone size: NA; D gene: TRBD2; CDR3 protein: CASSLGGFFEQYF; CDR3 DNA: TGTGCCAGCAGTTTGGGGGGGTTCTTTGAGCAGTACTTC
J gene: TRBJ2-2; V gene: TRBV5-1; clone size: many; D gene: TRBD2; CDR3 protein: CASSPGQTSGSSGELFF; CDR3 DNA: TGCGCCAGCAGCCCGGGACAGACTAGCGGGAGTTCCGGGGAGCTGTTTTTT
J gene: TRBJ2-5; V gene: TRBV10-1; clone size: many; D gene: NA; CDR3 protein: CASSFGTYPQETQYF; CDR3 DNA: TGCGCCAGCAGTTTTGGAACATATCCCCAAGAGACCCAGTACTTC
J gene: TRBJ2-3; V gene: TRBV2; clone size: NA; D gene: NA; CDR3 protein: CASWGSSRGGDTQYF; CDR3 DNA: TGTGCCAGCTGGGGGTCTAGCCGAGGCGGGGATACGCAGTATTTT
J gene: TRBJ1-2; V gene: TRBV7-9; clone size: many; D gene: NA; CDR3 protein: CASSLDAQGEGYTF; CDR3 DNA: TGTGCCAGCAGCTTAGACGCCCAAGGTGAGGGCTACACCTTC
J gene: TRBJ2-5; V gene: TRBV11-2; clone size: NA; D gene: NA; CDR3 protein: CASAPIDGYQETQYF; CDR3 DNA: TGTGCCAGCGCCCCTATCGACGGTTACCAAGAGACCCAGTACTTC
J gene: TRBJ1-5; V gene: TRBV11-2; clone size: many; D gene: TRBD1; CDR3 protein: CASSWDRVGQPQHF; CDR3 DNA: TGTGCCAGCAGCTGGGACAGGGTAGGTCAGCCCCAGCATTTT
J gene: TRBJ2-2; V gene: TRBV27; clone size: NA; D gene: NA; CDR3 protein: CASTHSTGELFF; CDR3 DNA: TGTGCCAGCACCCATTCCACCGGGGAGCTGTTTTTT
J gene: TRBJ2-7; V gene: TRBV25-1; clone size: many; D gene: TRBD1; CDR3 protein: CASRNRGLDEQYF; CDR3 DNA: TGTGCCAGCAGGAACAGGGGATTGGACGAGCAGTACTTC
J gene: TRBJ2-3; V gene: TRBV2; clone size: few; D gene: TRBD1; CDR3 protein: CASNNRGGDTQYF; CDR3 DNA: TGTGCCAGCAATAACAGAGGGGGCGATACGCAGTATTTT
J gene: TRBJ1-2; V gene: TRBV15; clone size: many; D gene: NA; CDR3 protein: CATSRDRVDGYTF; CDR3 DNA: TGTGCCACCAGCAGAGACAGGGTGGATGGCTACACCTTC
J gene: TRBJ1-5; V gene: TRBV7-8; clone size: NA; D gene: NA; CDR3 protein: CASPTRLQETQHF; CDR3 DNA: TGTGCCAGCCCGACCCGCTTGCAAGAGACCCAGCATTTT
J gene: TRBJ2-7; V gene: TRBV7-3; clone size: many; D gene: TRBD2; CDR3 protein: CASSLTPTSGWWEQYF; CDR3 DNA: TGTGCCAGCAGCTTAACCCCAACTAGCGGTTGGTGGGAGCAGTACTTC
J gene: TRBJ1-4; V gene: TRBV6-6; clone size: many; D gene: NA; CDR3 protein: CASRNRGGNEKLFF; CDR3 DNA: TGTGCCAGCAGAAACAGAGGGGGTAATGAAAAACTGTTTTTT
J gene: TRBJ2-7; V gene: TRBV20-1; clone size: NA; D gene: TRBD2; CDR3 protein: CSASRLAVHYEQYF; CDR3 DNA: TGCAGTGCTAGTCGACTAGCGGTTCATTACGAGCAGTACTTC
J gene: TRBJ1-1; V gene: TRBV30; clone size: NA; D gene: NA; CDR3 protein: CAWSTWGGMNTEAFF; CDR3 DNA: TGTGCCTGGAGTACGTGGGGAGGCATGAACACTGAAGCTTTCTTT
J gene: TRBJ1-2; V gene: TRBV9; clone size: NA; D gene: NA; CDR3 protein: CASSLGGVGYTF; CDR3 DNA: TGTGCCAGCAGCCTGGGGGGAGTGGGCTACACCTTC
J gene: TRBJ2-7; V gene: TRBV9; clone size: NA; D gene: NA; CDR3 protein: CASSGSRALTYEQYF; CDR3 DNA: TGTGCCAGCAGCGGATCCCGGGCCTTGACCTACGAGCAGTACTTC
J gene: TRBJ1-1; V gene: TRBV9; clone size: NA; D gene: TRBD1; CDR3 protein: CASSLIGTGINTEAFF; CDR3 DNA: TGTGCCAGCAGCTTAATTGGGACAGGGATTAACACTGAAGCTTTCTTT
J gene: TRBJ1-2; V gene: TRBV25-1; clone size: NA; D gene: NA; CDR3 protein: CASSEWGGQMGLYGYTF; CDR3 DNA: TGTGCCAGCAGTGAATGGGGGGGCCAGATGGGACTCTATGGCTACACCTTC
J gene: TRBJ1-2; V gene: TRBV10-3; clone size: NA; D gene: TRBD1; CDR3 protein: CAIMGWGQGDYGYTF; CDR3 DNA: TGTGCCATCATGGGTTGGGGACAGGGGGACTATGGCTACACCTTC